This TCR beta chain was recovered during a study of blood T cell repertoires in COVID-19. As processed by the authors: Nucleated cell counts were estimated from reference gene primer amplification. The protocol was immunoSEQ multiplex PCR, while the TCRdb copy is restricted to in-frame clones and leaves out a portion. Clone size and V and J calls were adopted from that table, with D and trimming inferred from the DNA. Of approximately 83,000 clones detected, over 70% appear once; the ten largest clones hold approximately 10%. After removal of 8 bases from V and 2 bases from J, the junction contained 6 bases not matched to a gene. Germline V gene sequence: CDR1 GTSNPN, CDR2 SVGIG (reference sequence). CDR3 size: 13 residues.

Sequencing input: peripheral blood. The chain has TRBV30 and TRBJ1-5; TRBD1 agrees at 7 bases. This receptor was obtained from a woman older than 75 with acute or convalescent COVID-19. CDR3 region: CALEGGGNQPQHF. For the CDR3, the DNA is TGTGCCCTGGAAGGGGGCGGCAATCAGCCCCAGCATTTT.